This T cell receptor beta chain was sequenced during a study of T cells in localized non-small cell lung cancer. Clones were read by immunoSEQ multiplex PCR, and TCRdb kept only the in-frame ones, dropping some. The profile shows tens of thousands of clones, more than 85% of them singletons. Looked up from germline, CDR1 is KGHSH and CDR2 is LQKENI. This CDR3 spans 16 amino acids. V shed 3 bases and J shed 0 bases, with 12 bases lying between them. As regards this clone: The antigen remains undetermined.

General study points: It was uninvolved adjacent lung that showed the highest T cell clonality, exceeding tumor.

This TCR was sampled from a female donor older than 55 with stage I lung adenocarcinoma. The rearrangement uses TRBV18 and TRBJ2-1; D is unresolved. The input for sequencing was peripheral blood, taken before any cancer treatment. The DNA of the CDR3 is TGTGCCAGCTCACCCCCAGGAACTTCCTCCTACAATGAGCAGTTCTTC. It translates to CASSPPGTSSYNEQFF.